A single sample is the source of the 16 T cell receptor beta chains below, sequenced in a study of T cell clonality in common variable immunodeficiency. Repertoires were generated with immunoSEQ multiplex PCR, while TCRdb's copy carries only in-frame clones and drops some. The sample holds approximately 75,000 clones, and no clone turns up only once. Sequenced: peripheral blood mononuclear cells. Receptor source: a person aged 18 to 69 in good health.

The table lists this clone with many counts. CDR3: CASGLWWAGTDTQYF. The part of the CDR3 DNA that was read is TGTGCCAGCGGCCTCTGGTGGGCCGGCACAGATACG. J is TRBJ2-3 and V is TRBV28; D is unclear. The read stops 3 residues short of the end of the CDR3; the missing end is completed from the germline J gene. There are 15 residues in the CDR3. V was clipped by 8 bases and J by 1 base, with 16 bases between them. CDR1 and CDR2 from the germline V gene are MDHEN and SYDVKM.

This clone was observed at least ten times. Incomplete CDR3 DNA: TGTGCCAGCAGTTACGTGGGACAGCTCTATGGC. This gives the protein CASSYVGQLYG. The whole CDR3 reads CASSYVGQLYGYTF. This chain connects TRBV6-2 or TRBV6-3 to TRBJ1-2, with TRBD1 matching over 7 bases. Sequencing ends 3 residues short of the CDR3 end; the germline J gene provides the rest. The ends lost 2 bases at V and 4 bases at J; junction bases unmatched: 4. The CDR3 contains 14 residues. Germline V gene lookup returns CDR1 MNHEY and CDR2 SVGEGT.

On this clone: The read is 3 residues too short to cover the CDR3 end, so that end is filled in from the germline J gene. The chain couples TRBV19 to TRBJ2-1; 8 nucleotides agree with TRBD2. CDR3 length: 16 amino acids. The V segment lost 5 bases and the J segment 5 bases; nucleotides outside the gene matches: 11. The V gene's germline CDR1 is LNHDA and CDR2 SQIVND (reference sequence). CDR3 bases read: TGTGCCAGTAGTCCTTGGGCGGGAGGACCAGACAATGAG. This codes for CASSPWAGGPDNE. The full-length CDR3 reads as CASSPWAGGPDNEQFF.

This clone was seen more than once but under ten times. The CDR3 sequence: CASSLKGSGYTGELFF. Partial CDR3 DNA: TGTGCCAGCAGCTTAAAGGGGTCAGGGTACACCGGGGAG. J is TRBJ2-2 and V is TRBV7-3; perhaps TRBD1 as D (5 bases). The CDR3 is cut off 3 residues early in the read; its end comes from the germline J gene. V was shortened by 1 base and J by 3 bases, with 12 bases between the two germline ends. From germline, CDR1 is SGHTA and CDR2 FQGTGA. The CDR3 has 16 residues.

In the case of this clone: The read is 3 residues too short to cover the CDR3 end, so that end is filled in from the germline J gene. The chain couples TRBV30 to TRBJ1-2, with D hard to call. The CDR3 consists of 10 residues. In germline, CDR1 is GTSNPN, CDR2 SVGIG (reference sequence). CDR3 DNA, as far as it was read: TGTGCCTGGGGGCGAAACATC. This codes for CAWGRNI. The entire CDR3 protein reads CAWGRNIYTF.

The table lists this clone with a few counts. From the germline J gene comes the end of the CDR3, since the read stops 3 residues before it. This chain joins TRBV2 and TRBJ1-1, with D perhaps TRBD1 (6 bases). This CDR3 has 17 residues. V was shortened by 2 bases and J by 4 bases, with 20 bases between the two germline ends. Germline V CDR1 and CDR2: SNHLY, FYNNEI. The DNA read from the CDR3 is TGTGCCAGCAGTGAAATGCGACAGGTAATGTTAGGCACTGAA. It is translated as CASSEMRQVMLGTE. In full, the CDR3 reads CASSEMRQVMLGTEAFF.

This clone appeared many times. The CDR3 region is CSASGRDTEETQYF. Partial CDR3 DNA: TGCAGTGCATCGGGACGGGACACAGAAGAGACC. The J gene is TRBJ2-5, the V gene TRBV20-1; D is perhaps TRBD1 (6 bases). The CDR3 end lies 3 residues beyond the end of the read and is filled in from the germline J gene. V was trimmed by 6 bases and J by 3 bases, leaving 17 bases between them. The CDR3 has 14 residues. The germline CDR1 and CDR2 sequences are DFQATT and SNEGSKA (reference sequence).

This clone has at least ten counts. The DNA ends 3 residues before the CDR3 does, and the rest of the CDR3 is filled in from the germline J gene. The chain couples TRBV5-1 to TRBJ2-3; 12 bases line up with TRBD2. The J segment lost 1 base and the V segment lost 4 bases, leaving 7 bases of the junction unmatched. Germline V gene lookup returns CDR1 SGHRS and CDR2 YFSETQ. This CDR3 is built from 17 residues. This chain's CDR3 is CASSTGLAGFGTDTQYF. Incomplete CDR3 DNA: TGCGCCAGCAGCACCGGACTAGCGGGATTTGGCACAGATACG.

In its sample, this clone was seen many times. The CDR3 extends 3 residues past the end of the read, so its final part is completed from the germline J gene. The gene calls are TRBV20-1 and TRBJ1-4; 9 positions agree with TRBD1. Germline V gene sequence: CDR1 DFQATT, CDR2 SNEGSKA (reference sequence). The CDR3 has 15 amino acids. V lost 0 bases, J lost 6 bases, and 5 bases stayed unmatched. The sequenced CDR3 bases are TGCAGTGCTAGAGATAACAGGGGGCGCGATGAAAAA. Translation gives CSARDNRGRDEK. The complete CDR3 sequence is CSARDNRGRDEKLFF.

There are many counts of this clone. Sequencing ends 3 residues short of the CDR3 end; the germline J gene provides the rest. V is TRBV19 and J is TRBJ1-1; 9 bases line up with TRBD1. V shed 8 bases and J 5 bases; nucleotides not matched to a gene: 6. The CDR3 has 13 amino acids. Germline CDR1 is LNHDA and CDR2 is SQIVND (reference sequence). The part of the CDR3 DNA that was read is TGTGCCAGTTCACAGGGGGCGCGGACTGAA. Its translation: CASSQGARTE. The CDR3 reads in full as CASSQGARTEAFF.

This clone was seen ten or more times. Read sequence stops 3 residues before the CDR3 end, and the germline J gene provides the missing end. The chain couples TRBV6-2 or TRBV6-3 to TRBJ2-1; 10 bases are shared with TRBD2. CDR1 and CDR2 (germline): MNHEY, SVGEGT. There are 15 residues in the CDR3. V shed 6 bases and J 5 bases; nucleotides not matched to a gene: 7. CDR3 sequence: CASRYLAGAHNEQFF. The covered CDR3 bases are TGTGCCAGCAGGTACCTAGCGGGAGCCCACAATGAG.

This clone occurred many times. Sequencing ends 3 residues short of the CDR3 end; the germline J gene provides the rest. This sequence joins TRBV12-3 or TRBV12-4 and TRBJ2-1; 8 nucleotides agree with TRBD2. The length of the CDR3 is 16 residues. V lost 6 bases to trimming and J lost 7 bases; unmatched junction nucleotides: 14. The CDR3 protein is CASSPLGPAGANEQFF. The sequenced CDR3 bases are TGTGCCAGCAGCCCCCTGGGTCCAGCGGGAGCAAATGAG.

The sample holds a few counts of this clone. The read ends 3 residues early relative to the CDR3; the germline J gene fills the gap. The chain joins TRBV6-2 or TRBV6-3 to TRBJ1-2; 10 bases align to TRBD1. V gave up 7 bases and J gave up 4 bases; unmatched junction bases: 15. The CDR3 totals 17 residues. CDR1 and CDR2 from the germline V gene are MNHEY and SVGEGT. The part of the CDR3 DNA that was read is TGTGCCAGCAAACTAAACTTGGACAGGGGGTTTCCCTATGGC. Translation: CASKLNLDRGFPYG. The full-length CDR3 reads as CASKLNLDRGFPYGYTF.

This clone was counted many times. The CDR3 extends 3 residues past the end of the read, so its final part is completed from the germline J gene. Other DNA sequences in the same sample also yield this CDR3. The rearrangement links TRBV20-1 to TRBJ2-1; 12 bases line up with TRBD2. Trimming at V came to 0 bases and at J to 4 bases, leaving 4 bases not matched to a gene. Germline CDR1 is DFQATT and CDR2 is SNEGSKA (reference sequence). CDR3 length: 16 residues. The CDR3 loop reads CSARDRLAGVYNEQFF. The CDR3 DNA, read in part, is TGCAGTGCTAGAGACCGACTAGCGGGAGTTTACAATGAG.

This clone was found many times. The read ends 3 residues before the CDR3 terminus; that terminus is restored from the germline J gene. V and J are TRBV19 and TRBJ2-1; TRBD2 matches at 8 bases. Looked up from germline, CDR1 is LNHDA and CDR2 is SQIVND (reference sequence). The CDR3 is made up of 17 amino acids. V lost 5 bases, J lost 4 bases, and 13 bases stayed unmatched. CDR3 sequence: CASSPREGRGPYNEQFF. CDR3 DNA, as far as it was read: TGTGCCAGTAGTCCTCGGGAGGGTAGGGGCCCTTACAATGAG. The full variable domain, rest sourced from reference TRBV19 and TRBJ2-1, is DGGITQSPKYLFRKEGQNVTLSCEQNLNHDAMYWYRQDPGQGLRLIYYSQIVNDFQKGDIAEGYSVSREKKESFPLTVTSAQKNPTAFYLCASSPREGRGPYNEQFFGPGTRLTVL.

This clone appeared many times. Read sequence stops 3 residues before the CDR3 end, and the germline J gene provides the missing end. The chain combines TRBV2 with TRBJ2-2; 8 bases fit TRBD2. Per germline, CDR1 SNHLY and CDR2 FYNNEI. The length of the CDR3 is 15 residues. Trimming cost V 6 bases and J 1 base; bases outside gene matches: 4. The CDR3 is CASRSGTRNTGELFF. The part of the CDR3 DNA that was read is TGTGCCAGCAGGTCCGGGACTAGGAACACCGGGGAG. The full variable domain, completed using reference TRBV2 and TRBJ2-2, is EPEVTQTPSHQVTQMGQEVILRCVPISNHLYFYWYRQILGQKVEFLVSFYNNEISEKSEIFDDQFSVERPDGSNFTLKIRSTKLEDSAMYFCASRSGTRNTGELFFGEGSRLTVL.